The 11 T cell receptor beta chains presented below share a single source sample, sequenced in a study of shared clonotypes between healthy human individuals. Assay used: immunoSEQ multiplex PCR; TCRdb lists only in-frame clones, some missing. The sample holds roughly 1,100,000 clones, roughly 70% seen once. Sequencing was carried out using memory CD4+ T cells sorted from blood. Subset described: CD45RA-negative fraction. These receptors originate from a man younger than 35 in good health.

V is TRBV5-1 and J is TRBJ2-3, with 10 bases lining up with TRBD2. Trimming removed 0 bases from V and 4 bases from J; junction bases left unmatched: 8. This CDR3 spans 17 amino acids. Germline CDR1 reads SGHRS; CDR2 reads YFSETQ. CDR3 in DNA: TGCGCCAGCAGCTTGGAACCTAGCGGGAGTGGTTCAGATACGCAGTATTTT. The encoded protein is CASSLEPSGSGSDTQYF.

The chain employs TRBV29-1 and TRBJ1-5; tentatively, D is TRBD1 (6 bases). Germline assignment: CDR1 SQVTM and CDR2 ANQGSEA. The V gene lost 3 bases and the J gene lost 3 bases, with 9 bases spanning the gap. The CDR3 sequence is 13 residues long. In nucleotides, the CDR3 is TGCAGCGTTGATACAGGGAACAATCAGCCCCAGCATTTT. Protein product: CSVDTGNNQPQHF.

J is TRBJ2-1 and V is TRBV12-5, with 8 bases aligning to TRBD2. CDR1 LGHNT and CDR2 FRNRAP come from the germline V gene. After removal of 2 bases from V and 5 bases from J, the junction contained 8 bases not matched to a gene. The CDR3 spans 16 residues. The DNA for the CDR3 is TGTGCTAGTGGTTTGATCATAAGCGGGGGAAACAATGAGCAGTTCTTC. Its translation is CASGLIISGGNNEQFF.

The chain carries TRBV7-2 and TRBJ2-7, with 8 nucleotides matching TRBD1. The CDR3 length is 15 residues. The trim removed 0 bases at V and 5 bases at J, leaving 6 bases unmatched. Germline values: CDR1 SGHTA, CDR2 FQGNSA. This CDR3 is CASSLASGQGHEQYF. DNA of the CDR3: TGTGCCAGCAGCTTAGCTTCCGGACAGGGCCACGAGCAGTACTTC.

The gene calls are TRBV6-6 and TRBJ1-1, with TRBD1 as a possible D gene (5 bases). CDR1 and CDR2 from the germline V gene are MNHNY and SVGAGI (reference sequence). CDR3 length: 14 residues. The V and J ends lost 6 bases and 4 bases respectively, with 15 bases between them. CDR3 DNA sequence: TGTGCCAGCAGACCACAGGAAGGAAGCACTGAAGCTTTCTTT. This encodes CASRPQEGSTEAFF.

This clone was detected only a few times. The chain links TRBV7-3 to TRBJ2-3; tentatively, D is TRBD1 (6 bases). CDR1 and CDR2 from the germline V gene are SGHTA and FQGTGA. The CDR3 is 16 amino acids. The V gene lost 5 bases and the J gene lost 1 base, with 16 bases spanning the gap. In nucleotides, the CDR3 is TGTGCCAGCAGCCTGCATGGGGGCTCGGGCACAGATACGCAGTATTTT. Residues: CASSLHGGSGTDTQYF.

This sequence joins TRBV28 and TRBJ2-5, with D possibly matching TRBD1 (7 bases). Between the trimmed V and J ends, which lost 6 bases and 7 bases, there was a span of 24 bases. The germline V gene encodes CDR1 MDHEN and CDR2 SYDVKM. This CDR3 is built from 16 residues. This CDR3 is CASSSMAGGSYATQYF. The CDR3 DNA reads TGTGCCAGCAGCTCAATGGCAGGGGGGAGTTATGCGACCCAGTACTTC. The variable domain in full, completed from reference TRBV28 and TRBJ2-5, reads DVKVTQSSRYLVKRTGEKVFLECVQDMDHENMFWYRQDPGLGLRLIYFSYDVKMKEKGDIPEGYSVSREKKERFSLILESASTNQTSMYLCASSSMAGGSYATQYFGPGTRLLVL.

This clone was detected only once. The V call is TRBV7-9, the J call TRBJ1-3; tentative D call: TRBD1 (5 bases). The CDR3 sequence is 14 residues long. Looked up from germline, CDR1 is SEHNR and CDR2 is FQNEAQ (reference sequence). V lost 5 bases to trimming and J lost 13 bases, with 21 bases between them. The CDR3 is CASSELEPTEGIYF. In DNA, the CDR3 is TGTGCCAGCAGCGAACTCGAGCCGACAGAGGGGATATATTTT.

This clone was seen only a few times. The V gene is TRBV30, the J gene TRBJ1-4; D gene unclear. V was pared by 2 bases and J by 4 bases, with 14 bases between. This CDR3 comprises 15 residues. Germline V gene lookup returns CDR1 GTSNPN and CDR2 SVGIG (reference sequence). The CDR3 sequence is CAWSTGLRGNEKLFF. The CDR3 DNA reads TGTGCCTGGAGTACGGGTCTCCGGGGTAATGAAAAACTGTTTTTT.

CDR3 loop: CAWSVPGKGNQPQHF. CDR3 DNA sequence: TGTGCCTGGAGTGTACCGGGAAAGGGCAATCAGCCCCAGCATTTT. The chain is built from TRBV30 and TRBJ1-5; unclear D gene. In germline, CDR1 is GTSNPN, CDR2 SVGIG (reference sequence). V was trimmed by 0 bases and J by 2 bases, leaving 11 bases between them. The CDR3 totals 15 residues.

V gene TRBV10-3 combines with J gene TRBJ1-6; 7 nucleotides line up with TRBD1. Per the germline V gene, CDR1 is ENHRY and CDR2 is SYGVKD. V lost 4 bases to trimming and J lost 3 bases; unmatched junction nucleotides: 0. The CDR3 loop spans 14 amino acids. In DNA, the CDR3 is TGTGCCATCAGTGCAGGGGGCTATAATTCACCCCTCCACTTT. Protein product: CAISAGGYNSPLHF.